These T cell receptor beta chains were read from a single sample in a study of cytomegalovirus exposure and HLA in healthy donors. The table came from immunoSEQ multiplex PCR; TCRdb's copy has only in-frame clones and leaves some out. The sample includes about 200,000 clones. The sequencing sample was made of PBMCs. Receptor source: a man aged 25 to 40 in good health and CMV-seronegative. Both conserved end residues are part of each CDR3. A D gene is named only where the DNA matches it firmly.

TRBD1 | TRBJ2-1 | TRBV10-1 | CASSEMGTGRDEQFF | TGCGCCAGCAGTGAGATGGGGACAGGGAGGGATGAGCAGTTCTTC
TRBD2 | TRBJ2-2 | TRBV29-1 | CSVEDPGLVYTGELFF | TGCAGCGTTGAAGATCCGGGACTAGTTTACACCGGGGAGCTGTTTTTT
- | TRBJ2-7 | TRBV11-3 | CASSTTIQGYEQYF | TGTGCCAGCAGCACCACGATCCAGGGTTACGAGCAGTACTTC
- | TRBJ1-4 | TRBV10-1 | CASGEAGEKLFF | TGCGCCAGCGGGGAGGCAGGTGAAAAACTGTTTTTT
- | TRBJ2-1 | TRBV5-1 | CASSLDQGPLNEQFF | TGCGCCAGCAGCTTGGACCAGGGCCCCTTGAATGAGCAGTTCTTC
- | TRBJ2-7 | TRBV6-5 | CASSYSKGEQYF | TGTGCCAGCAGTTACTCGAAGGGGGAGCAGTACTTC
- | TRBJ2-3 | TRBV9 | CASSAQLGLGGTQYF | TGTGCCAGCAGCGCCCAGCTGGGACTGGGCGGCACGCAGTATTTT
- | TRBJ2-2 | TRBV19 | CASSIPLGGAYTGELFF | TGTGCCAGTAGTATACCCCTGGGCGGGGCCTACACCGGGGAGCTGTTTTTT
TRBD1 | TRBJ2-5 | TRBV30 | CAWSATGVLRETQYF | TGTGCCTGGAGCGCAACAGGGGTACTTCGGGAGACCCAGTACTTC
TRBD1 | TRBJ2-2 | TRBV5-1 | CASSLDGSGTGDTGELFF | TGCGCCAGCAGCTTGGATGGTTCCGGGACAGGAGACACCGGGGAGCTGTTTTTT
TRBD1 | TRBJ2-7 | TRBV7-2 | CASSLRQGQAPAYEQYF | TGTGCCAGCAGCTTAAGACAGGGACAGGCCCCAGCCTACGAGCAGTACTTC
TRBD1 | TRBJ2-6 | TRBV18 | CASSPWTGGDAGANVLTF | TGTGCCAGCTCACCTTGGACAGGGGGCGATGCTGGGGCCAACGTCCTGACTTTC
- | TRBJ1-5 | TRBV6-1 | CASNLGGAGQPQHF | TGTGCCAGCAACCTGGGGGGGGCGGGTCAGCCCCAGCATTTT
TRBD1 | TRBJ2-2 | TRBV7-3 | CASSSDRGPGELFF | TGTGCCAGCAGCTCAGACAGGGGGCCCGGGGAGCTGTTTTTT
- | TRBJ1-5 | TRBV15 | CATSLQGGGNQPQHF | TGTGCCACCAGCCTTCAGGGAGGGGGCAATCAGCCCCAGCATTTT
- | TRBJ1-3 | TRBV5-1 | CASSLGTGGGNTIYF | TGCGCCAGCAGCTTGGGGACTGGAGGAGGAAACACCATATATTTT
TRBD1 | TRBJ2-1 | TRBV6-1 | CASTQSGTVYNEQFF | TGTGCCAGCACCCAATCGGGGACAGTATACAATGAGCAGTTCTTC
TRBD2 | TRBJ2-7 | TRBV5-4 | CASSVGLARQYF | TGTGCCAGCAGCGTGGGACTAGCCCGACAGTACTTC
TRBD2 | TRBJ2-3 | TRBV5-4 | CASSPKLAGVSTDTQYF | TGTGCCAGCAGCCCCAAATTAGCGGGAGTTAGCACAGATACGCAGTATTTT
- | TRBJ2-1 | TRBV28 | CASSIAGHSYNEQFF | TGTGCCAGTAGTATCGCGGGGCATTCCTACAATGAGCAGTTCTTC